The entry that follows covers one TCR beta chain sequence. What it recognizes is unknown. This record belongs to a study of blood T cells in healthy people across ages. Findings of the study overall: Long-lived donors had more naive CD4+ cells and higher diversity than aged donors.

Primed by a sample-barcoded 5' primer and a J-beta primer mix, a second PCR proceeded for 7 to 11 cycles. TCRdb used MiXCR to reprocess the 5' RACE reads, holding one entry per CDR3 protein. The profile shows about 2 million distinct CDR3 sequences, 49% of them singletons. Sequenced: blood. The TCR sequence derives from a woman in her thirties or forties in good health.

The CDR3 spells CASSHAGDYPSEQFF. CDR3 nucleotides: TGTGCCAGCAGCCATGCGGGGGACTACCCAAGTGAGCAGTTCTTC. The genes are TRBV3-1 and TRBJ2-1; TRBD2 agrees at 7 bases. Germline-derived CDR1 and CDR2 are LGHDT and YNNKEL (reference sequence). The CDR3 covers 15 residues. The ends lost 3 bases at V and 9 bases at J; junction bases unmatched: 11.